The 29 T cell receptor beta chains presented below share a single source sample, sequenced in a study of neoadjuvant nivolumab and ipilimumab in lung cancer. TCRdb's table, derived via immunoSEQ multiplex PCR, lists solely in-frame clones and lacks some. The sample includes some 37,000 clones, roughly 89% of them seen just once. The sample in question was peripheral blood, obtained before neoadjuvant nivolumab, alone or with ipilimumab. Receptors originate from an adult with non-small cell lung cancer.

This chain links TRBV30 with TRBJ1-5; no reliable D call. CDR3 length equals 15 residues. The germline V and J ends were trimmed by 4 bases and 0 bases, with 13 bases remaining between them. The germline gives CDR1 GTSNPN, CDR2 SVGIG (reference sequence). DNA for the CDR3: TGTGCCTGGATTGGACGGGTGGATAGCAATCAGCCCCAGCATTTT. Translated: CAWIGRVDSNQPQHF.

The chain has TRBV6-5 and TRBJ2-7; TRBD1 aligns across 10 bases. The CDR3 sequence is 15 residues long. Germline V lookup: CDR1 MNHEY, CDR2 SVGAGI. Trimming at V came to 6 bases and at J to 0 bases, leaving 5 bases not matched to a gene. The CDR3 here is CASRRTGGGSYEQYF. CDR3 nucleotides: TGTGCCAGCAGGCGGACAGGGGGAGGCTCCTACGAGCAGTACTTC.

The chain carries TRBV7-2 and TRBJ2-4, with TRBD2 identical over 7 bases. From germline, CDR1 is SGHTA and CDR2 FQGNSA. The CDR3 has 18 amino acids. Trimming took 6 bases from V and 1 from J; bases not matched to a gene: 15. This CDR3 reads CASSRLAPPSVAKNIQYF. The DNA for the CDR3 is TGTGCCAGCAGTCGACTAGCCCCGCCTTCTGTGGCCAAAAACATTCAGTACTTC. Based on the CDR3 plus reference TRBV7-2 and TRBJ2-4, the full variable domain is GAGVSQSPSNKVTEKGKDVELRCDPISGHTALYWYRQSLGQGLEFLIYFQGNSAPDKSGLPSDRFSAERTGGSVSTLTIQRTQQEDSAVYLCASSRLAPPSVAKNIQYFGAGTRLSVL.

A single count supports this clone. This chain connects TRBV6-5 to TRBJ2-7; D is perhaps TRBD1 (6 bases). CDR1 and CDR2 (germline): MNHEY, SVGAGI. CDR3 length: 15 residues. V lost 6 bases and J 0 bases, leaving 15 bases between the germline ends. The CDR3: CASRPTGGSSYEQYF. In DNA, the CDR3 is TGTGCCAGCAGGCCGACAGGAGGATCCTCCTACGAGCAGTACTTC.

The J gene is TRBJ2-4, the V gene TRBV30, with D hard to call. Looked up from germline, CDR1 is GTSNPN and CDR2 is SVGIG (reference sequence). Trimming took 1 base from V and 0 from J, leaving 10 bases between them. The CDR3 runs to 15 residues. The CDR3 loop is CAWSEGMLAKNIQYF. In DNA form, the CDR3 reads TGTGCCTGGAGTGAGGGAATGCTAGCCAAAAACATTCAGTACTTC.

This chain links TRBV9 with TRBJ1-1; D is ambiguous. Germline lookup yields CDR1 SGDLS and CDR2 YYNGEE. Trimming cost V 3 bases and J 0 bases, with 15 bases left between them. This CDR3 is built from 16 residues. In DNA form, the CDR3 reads TGTGCCAGCAGCGGCCTCCCCGGGCTTCTGAACACTGAAGCTTTCTTT. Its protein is CASSGLPGLLNTEAFF.

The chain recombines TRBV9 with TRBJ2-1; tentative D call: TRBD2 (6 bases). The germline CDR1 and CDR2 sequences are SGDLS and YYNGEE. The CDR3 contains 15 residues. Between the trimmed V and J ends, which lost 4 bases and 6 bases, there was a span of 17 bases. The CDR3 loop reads CASSPRLGRGNEQFF. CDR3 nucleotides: TGTGCCAGCAGCCCCCGACTAGGTCGGGGCAATGAGCAGTTCTTC.

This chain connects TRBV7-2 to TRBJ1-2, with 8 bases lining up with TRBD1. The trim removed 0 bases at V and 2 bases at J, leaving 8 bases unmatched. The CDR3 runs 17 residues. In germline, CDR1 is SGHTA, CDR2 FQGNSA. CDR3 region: CASSLAMGTGNNYGYTF. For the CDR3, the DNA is TGTGCCAGCAGCTTAGCCATGGGGACAGGCAACAACTATGGCTACACCTTC.

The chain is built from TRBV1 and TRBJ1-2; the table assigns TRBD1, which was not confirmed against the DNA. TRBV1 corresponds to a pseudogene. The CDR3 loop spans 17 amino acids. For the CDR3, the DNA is TGCACCAGCAGCCAGGAAGAGGGCCAGGGGCATAGCTATGGCTACACCTTC. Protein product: CTSSQEEGQGHSYGYTF.

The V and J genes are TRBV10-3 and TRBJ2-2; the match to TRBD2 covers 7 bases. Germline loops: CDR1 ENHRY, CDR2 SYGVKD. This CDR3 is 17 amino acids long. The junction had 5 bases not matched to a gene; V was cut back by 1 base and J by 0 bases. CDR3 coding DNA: TGTGCCATCAGTGAGTTCCGGGCGGGAGCGAACACCGGGGAGCTGTTTTTT. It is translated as CAISEFRAGANTGELFF.

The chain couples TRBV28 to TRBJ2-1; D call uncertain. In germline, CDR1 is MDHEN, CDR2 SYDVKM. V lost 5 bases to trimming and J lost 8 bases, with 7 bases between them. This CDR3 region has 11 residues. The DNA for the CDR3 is TGTGCCAGCAGTCTCTCGGATGAGCAGTTCTTC. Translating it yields CASSLSDEQFF.

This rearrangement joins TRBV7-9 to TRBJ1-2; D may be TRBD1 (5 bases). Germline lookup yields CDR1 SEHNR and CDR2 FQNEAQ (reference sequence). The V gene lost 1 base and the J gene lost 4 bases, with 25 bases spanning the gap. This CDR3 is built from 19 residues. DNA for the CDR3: TGTGCCAGCAGCTTAGACCGATGGGGCAGCCCGAGTAGTGGCTATGGCTACACCTTC. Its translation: CASSLDRWGSPSSGYGYTF.

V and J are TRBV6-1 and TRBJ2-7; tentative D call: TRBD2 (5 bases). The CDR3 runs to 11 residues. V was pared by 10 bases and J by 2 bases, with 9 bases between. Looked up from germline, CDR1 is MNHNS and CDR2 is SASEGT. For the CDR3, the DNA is TGTGCCACGGACTCGACCTACGAGCAGTACTTC. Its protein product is CATDSTYEQYF.

The CDR3 sequence is CASSRGQGNPYEQYF. CDR3 in DNA: TGTGCCAGCAGCCGCGGACAGGGGAATCCATACGAGCAGTACTTC. The chain carries TRBV7-6 and TRBJ2-7, with 9 bases matching TRBD1. The CDR3 spans 15 residues. V was clipped by 5 bases and J by 4 bases; unmatched bases: 9. Germline V gene sequence: CDR1 SGHVS, CDR2 FNYEAQ.

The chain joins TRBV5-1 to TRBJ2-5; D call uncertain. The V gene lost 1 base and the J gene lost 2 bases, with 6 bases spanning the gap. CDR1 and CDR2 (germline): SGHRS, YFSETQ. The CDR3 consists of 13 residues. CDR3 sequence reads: CASSLYGQETQYF. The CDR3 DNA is TGCGCCAGCAGCTTGTACGGGCAAGAGACCCAGTACTTC.

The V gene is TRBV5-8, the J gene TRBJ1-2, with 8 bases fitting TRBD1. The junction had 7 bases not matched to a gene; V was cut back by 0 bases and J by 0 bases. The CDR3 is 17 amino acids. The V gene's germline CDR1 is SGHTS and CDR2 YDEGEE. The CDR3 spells CASSLVGQENTNYGYTF. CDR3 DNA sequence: TGTGCCAGCAGCTTGGTGGGACAGGAAAATACTAACTATGGCTACACCTTC. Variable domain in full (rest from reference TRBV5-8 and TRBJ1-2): EAGVTQSPTHLIKTRGQQATLRCSPISGHTSVYWYQQALGLGLQFLLWYDEGEERNRGNFPPRFSGRQFPNYSSELNVNALELEDSALYLCASSLVGQENTNYGYTFGSGTRLTVV.

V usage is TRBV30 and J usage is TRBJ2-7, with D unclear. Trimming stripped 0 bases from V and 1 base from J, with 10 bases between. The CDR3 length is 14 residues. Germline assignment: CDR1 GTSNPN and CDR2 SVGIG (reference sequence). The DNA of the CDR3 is TGTGCCTGGAGTGTAACACTATCTTCCTACGAGCAGTACTTC. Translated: CAWSVTLSSYEQYF.

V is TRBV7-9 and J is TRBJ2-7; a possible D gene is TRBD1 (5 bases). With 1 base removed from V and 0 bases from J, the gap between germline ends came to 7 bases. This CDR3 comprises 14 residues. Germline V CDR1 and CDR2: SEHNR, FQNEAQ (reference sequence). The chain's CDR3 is CASSLGTGSYEQYF. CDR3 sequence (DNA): TGTGCCAGCAGCTTAGGAACAGGCTCCTACGAGCAGTACTTC.

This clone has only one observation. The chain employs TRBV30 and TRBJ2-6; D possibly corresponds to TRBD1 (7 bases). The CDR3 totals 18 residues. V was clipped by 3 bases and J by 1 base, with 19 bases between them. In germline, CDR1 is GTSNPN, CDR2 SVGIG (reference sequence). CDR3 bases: TGTGCCTGGAGCTCTAGGAGGGGGCAGAGGTCTGGGGCCAACGTCCTGACTTTC. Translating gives CAWSSRRGQRSGANVLTF.

CDR3 region: CASSQTSASYEQYF. The CDR3 coding sequence is TGCGCCAGCAGCCAGACTAGCGCCTCCTACGAGCAGTACTTC. The chain is built from TRBV5-1 and TRBJ2-7; 8 nucleotides line up with TRBD2. CDR1 is SGHRS and CDR2 is YFSETQ in the germline V gene. The junction had 3 bases not matched to a gene; V was cut back by 4 bases and J by 0 bases. This CDR3 contains 14 residues.

CDR3 residues: CASSRTSVSYEQYF. The CDR3, as DNA: TGCGCCAGCAGTAGGACTAGCGTTTCCTACGAGCAGTACTTC. V and J are TRBV4-1 and TRBJ2-7; 9 bases map to TRBD2. The V segment lost 6 bases and the J segment 1 base; nucleotides outside the gene matches: 4. Germline V CDR1 and CDR2: MGHRA, YSYEKL. This CDR3 has 14 residues.

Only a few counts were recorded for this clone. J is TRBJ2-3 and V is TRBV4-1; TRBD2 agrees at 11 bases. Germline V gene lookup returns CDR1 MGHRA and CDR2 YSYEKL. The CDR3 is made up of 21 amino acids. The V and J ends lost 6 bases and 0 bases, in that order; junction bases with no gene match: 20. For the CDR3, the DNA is TGCGCCAGCAGACAACCGGGACTAGCGGCGAAAGAAAGTGCTAGCACAGATACGCAGTATTTT. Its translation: CASRQPGLAAKESASTDTQYF.

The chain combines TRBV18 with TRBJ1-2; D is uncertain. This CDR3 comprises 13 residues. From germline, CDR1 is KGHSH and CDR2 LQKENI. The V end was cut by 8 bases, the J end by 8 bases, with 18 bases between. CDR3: CASEPVGPRGYTF. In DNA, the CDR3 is TGTGCCAGCGAACCCGTCGGGCCCCGGGGCTACACCTTC.

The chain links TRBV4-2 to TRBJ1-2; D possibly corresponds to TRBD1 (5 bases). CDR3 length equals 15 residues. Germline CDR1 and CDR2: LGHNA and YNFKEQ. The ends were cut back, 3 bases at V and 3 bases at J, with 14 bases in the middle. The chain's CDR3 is CASSQTTGTDYGYTF. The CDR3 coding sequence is TGTGCCAGCAGCCAGACAACCGGGACTGACTATGGCTACACCTTC.

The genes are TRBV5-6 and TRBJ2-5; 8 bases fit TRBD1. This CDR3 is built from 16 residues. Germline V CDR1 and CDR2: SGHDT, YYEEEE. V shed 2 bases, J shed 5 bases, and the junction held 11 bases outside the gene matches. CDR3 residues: CASSLRSGQGVETQYF. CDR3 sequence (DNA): TGTGCCAGCAGCTTAAGGTCCGGACAGGGAGTGGAGACCCAGTACTTC. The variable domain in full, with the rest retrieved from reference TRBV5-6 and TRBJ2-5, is DAGVTQSPTHLIKTRGQQVTLRCSPKSGHDTVSWYQQALGQGPQFIFQYYEEEERQRGNFPDRFSGHQFPNYSSELNVNALLLGDSALYLCASSLRSGQGVETQYFGPGTRLLVL.

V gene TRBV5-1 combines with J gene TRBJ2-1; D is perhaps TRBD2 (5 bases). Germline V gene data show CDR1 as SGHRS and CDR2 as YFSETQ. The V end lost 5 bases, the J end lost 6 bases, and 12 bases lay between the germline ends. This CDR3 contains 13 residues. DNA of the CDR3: TGCGCCAGCAGACCAACTAGTTCCAATGAGCAGTTCTTC. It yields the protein CASRPTSSNEQFF. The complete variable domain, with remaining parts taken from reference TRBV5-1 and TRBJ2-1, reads KAGVTQTPRYLIKTRGQQVTLSCSPISGHRSVSWYQQTPGQGLQFLFEYFSETQRNKGNFPGRFSGRQFSNSRSEMNVSTLELGDSALYLCASRPTSSNEQFFGPGTRLTVL.

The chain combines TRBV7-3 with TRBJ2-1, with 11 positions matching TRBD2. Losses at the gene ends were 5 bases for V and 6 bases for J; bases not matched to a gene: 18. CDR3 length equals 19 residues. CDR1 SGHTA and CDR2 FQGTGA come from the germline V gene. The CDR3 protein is CASSKSGGVAGGPGNEQFF. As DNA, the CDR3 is TGTGCCAGCAGCAAATCTGGGGGCGTAGCGGGAGGGCCCGGCAATGAGCAGTTCTTC.

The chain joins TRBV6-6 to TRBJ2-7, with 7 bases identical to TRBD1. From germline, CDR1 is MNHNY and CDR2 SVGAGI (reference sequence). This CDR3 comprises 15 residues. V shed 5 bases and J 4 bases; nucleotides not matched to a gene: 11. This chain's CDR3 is CASSQTGETPYEQYF. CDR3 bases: TGTGCCAGCAGTCAAACAGGGGAGACACCATACGAGCAGTACTTC.

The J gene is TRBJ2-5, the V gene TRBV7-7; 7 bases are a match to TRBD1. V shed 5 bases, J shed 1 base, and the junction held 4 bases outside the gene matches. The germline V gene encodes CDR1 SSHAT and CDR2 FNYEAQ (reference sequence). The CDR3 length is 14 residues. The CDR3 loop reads CASSPQGPQETQYF. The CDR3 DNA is TGTGCCAGCAGCCCACAGGGGCCCCAAGAGACCCAGTACTTC.